These 27 T cell receptor beta chains originate from one sample sequenced in a study of T cells in localized non-small cell lung cancer. Data came from immunoSEQ multiplex PCR; TCRdb stores just in-frame clones and leaves some out. In the table there are some 30,000 clones, around 93% of which are singletons. The specimen was PBMCs, collected before any cancer treatment. All receptors come from a man between 40 and 70 years old with stage II lung adenocarcinoma.

The genes are TRBV19 and TRBJ2-6; no reliable D call. V lost 5 bases and J lost 0, with 17 bases in between. CDR1 and CDR2 from the germline V gene are LNHDA and SQIVND (reference sequence). The length of the CDR3 is 18 residues. The chain's CDR3 is CASSATTLISSGANVLTF. The CDR3 DNA sequence: TGTGCCAGTAGTGCGACGACTTTGATCAGCTCTGGGGCCAACGTCCTGACTTTC.

The J gene is TRBJ2-1, the V gene TRBV19; 8 nucleotides match TRBD2. The CDR3 runs to 14 residues. Germline CDR1 reads LNHDA; CDR2 reads SQIVND (reference sequence). J was trimmed by 7 bases and V by 7 bases; bases with no gene match: 9. As DNA, the CDR3 is TGTGCCAGTACGACGGGACTAGTCAGGAATGAGCAGTTCTTC. Protein product: CASTTGLVRNEQFF. Together with reference TRBV19 and TRBJ2-1, the CDR3 gives the full variable domain: DGGITQSPKYLFRKEGQNVTLSCEQNLNHDAMYWYRQDPGQGLRLIYYSQIVNDFQKGDIAEGYSVSREKKESFPLTVTSAQKNPTAFYLCASTTGLVRNEQFFGPGTRLTVL.

The CDR3 coding sequence is TGTGCCAGCACAGCCCAAGAGACCCAGTACTTC. Amino acid sequence: CASTAQETQYF. The V gene is TRBV2, the J gene TRBJ2-5; D is uncertain. Germline V gene data show CDR1 as SNHLY and CDR2 as FYNNEI. Trimming took off 7 bases at V and 1 base at J, with 4 bases between the two ends. The CDR3 sequence is 11 residues long.

The chain carries TRBV7-2 and TRBJ2-6; D possibly corresponds to TRBD1 (6 bases). The germline V gene has CDR1 SGHTA and CDR2 FQGNSA. V was trimmed by 5 bases and J by 2 bases, leaving 10 bases between them. The length of the CDR3 is 15 residues. CDR3 DNA sequence: TGTGCCAGCAGCAAACAGGGAACTGGGGCCAACGTCCTGACTTTC. This codes for CASSKQGTGANVLTF.

The rearrangement links TRBV25-1 to TRBJ1-1; no definite D call. Trimming shortened V by 5 bases and J by 0 bases, and 7 bases separated the two germline ends. In germline, CDR1 is MGHDK, CDR2 SYGVNS. The CDR3 is made up of 13 amino acids. The CDR3 reads CASSFNMNTEAFF. Written as DNA, the CDR3 is TGTGCCAGCAGTTTTAATATGAACACTGAAGCTTTCTTT.

This clone has a single count. The chain has TRBV28 and TRBJ1-5; 9 bases map to TRBD1. V lost 2 bases and J lost 1; bases outside the gene matches: 3. Germline-derived CDR1 and CDR2 are MDHEN and SYDVKM. The CDR3 length is 16 residues. DNA of the CDR3: TGTGCCAGCAGTTTACCGACAGGGGGGAGCAATCAGCCCCAGCATTTT. It is translated as CASSLPTGGSNQPQHF. The full variable domain, in which reference TRBV28 and TRBJ1-5 provide the parts outside the CDR3, is DVKVTQSSRYLVKRTGEKVFLECVQDMDHENMFWYRQDPGLGLRLIYFSYDVKMKEKGDIPEGYSVSREKKERFSLILESASTNQTSMYLCASSLPTGGSNQPQHFGDGTRLSIL.

CDR3 sequence reads: CASSYASVSNQPQHF. CDR3 bases: TGTGCCAGCAGTTATGCATCCGTTAGCAATCAGCCCCAGCATTTT. The rearrangement joins TRBV28 to TRBJ1-5; D remains ambiguous. The CDR3 is 15 amino acids. The germline gives CDR1 MDHEN, CDR2 SYDVKM. V lost 4 bases and J lost 0, with 10 bases in between.

The V call is TRBV18, the J call TRBJ1-5; the D gene is possibly TRBD1 (6 bases). This CDR3 has 13 residues. Looked up from germline, CDR1 is KGHSH and CDR2 is LQKENI. V was pared by 6 bases and J by 4 bases, with 10 bases between. The CDR3 nucleotides are TGTGCCAGCTCCCCCGGACAGAATCAGCCCCAGCATTTT. It specifies CASSPGQNQPQHF.

The J gene is TRBJ2-7, the V gene TRBV6-1; 8 bases are shared with TRBD2. The CDR3 consists of 13 residues. Germline V gene sequence: CDR1 MNHNS, CDR2 SASEGT. The V segment lost 4 bases and the J segment 3 bases; nucleotides outside the gene matches: 2. CDR3 nucleotide sequence: TGTGCCAGCAGTGGAGCGGGAGACTACGAGCAGTACTTC. It is translated as CASSGAGDYEQYF.

DNA of the CDR3: TGTGCCAGCTCACCAAACGGATCCGGGGATGGCTACACCTTC. Protein product: CASSPNGSGDGYTF. The rearrangement uses TRBV18 and TRBJ1-2; D unresolved. Trimming shortened V by 2 bases and J by 6 bases, and 13 bases separated the two germline ends. This CDR3 comprises 14 residues. The germline CDR1 and CDR2 sequences are KGHSH and LQKENI.

This clone occurred a few times. J is TRBJ2-3 and V is TRBV14; D tentatively reads TRBD1 or TRBD2 (6 bases each). The germline V gene has CDR1 SGHDN and CDR2 FVKESK. The CDR3 contains 15 residues. V lost 4 bases and J lost 5, with 16 bases in between. The CDR3 DNA sequence: TGTGCCAGCAGCCCGGGGGCGGCAGGAGGAGATACGCAGTATTTT. Residues: CASSPGAAGGDTQYF.

The chain links TRBV5-4 to TRBJ2-2, with D possibly being TRBD2 (5 bases). Germline assignment: CDR1 SGHNT and CDR2 YYREEE (reference sequence). This CDR3 is built from 14 residues. Trimming left V 0 bases short and J 6 bases short, with 9 bases between. The CDR3 DNA reads TGTGCCAGCAGCTTGGAAGGGCGGGCCGGGGAGCTGTTTTTT. This sequence encodes CASSLEGRAGELFF.

The rearrangement links TRBV19 to TRBJ1-1; 8 bases line up with TRBD1. The CDR3 covers 14 residues. After removal of 5 bases from V and 3 bases from J, the junction contained 5 bases not matched to a gene. Germline loops: CDR1 LNHDA, CDR2 SQIVND (reference sequence). This chain's CDR3 is CASSDRGGDTEAFF. CDR3 DNA: TGTGCCAGTAGTGACAGGGGAGGAGACACTGAAGCTTTCTTT.

This chain connects TRBV5-6 to TRBJ1-1; D is undetermined. CDR3 size: 13 residues. V lost 0 bases and J lost 6, with 9 bases in between. From germline, CDR1 is SGHDT and CDR2 YYEEEE. CDR3 sequence (DNA): TGTGCCAGCAGCTTGGGGGGAATCGCTGAAGCTTTCTTT. It yields the protein CASSLGGIAEAFF.

V and J are TRBV4-3 and TRBJ2-1; 7 positions agree with TRBD2. The CDR3 loop spans 16 amino acids. V lost 1 base to trimming and J lost 1 base; unmatched junction nucleotides: 4. Germline lookup yields CDR1 LGHNA and CDR2 YSLEER. DNA of the CDR3: TGCGCCAGCAGCCAAGCGTCGGGAGGTTCCTACAATGAGCAGTTCTTC. Translated, it gives CASSQASGGSYNEQFF.

This clone was found a few times. The gene calls are TRBV29-1 and TRBJ2-1, with 10 bases fitting TRBD2. V shed 0 bases and J 4 bases; nucleotides not matched to a gene: 12. Germline loops: CDR1 SQVTM, CDR2 ANQGSEA. The CDR3 loop spans 18 amino acids. The chain's CDR3 is CSVEDWGSGRFLYNEQFF. The CDR3 DNA sequence: TGCAGCGTTGAAGATTGGGGTAGCGGGAGGTTCTTGTACAATGAGCAGTTCTTC.

The CDR3: CASSLGGRGGANVLTF. CDR3 nucleotides: TGTGCCAGCAGCTTAGGAGGTCGCGGTGGGGCCAACGTCCTGACTTTC. The chain links TRBV7-2 to TRBJ2-6; D gene unclear. The CDR3 extends over 16 amino acids. V dropped 1 base and J dropped 3 bases, with 10 bases sitting between them. CDR1 is SGHTA, CDR2 FQGNSA, per germline.

The chain has TRBV18 and TRBJ1-1, with D unresolved. V gave up 6 bases and J gave up 0 bases, with 8 bases separating them. The germline CDR1 and CDR2 sequences are KGHSH and LQKENI. The CDR3 contains 13 residues. The CDR3 coding sequence is TGTGCCAGCTCCTTCGACGTGAACACTGAAGCTTTCTTT. Translation: CASSFDVNTEAFF. The variable domain in full, completed from reference TRBV18 and TRBJ1-1, reads NAGVMQNPRHLVRRRGQEARLRCSPMKGHSHVYWYRQLPEEGLKFMVYLQKENIIDESGMPKERFSAEFPKEGPSILRIQQVVRGDSAAYFCASSFDVNTEAFFGQGTRLTVV.

CDR3 nucleotides: TGTGCCATCAGCCCCACGGGGGGGTACGAGCAGTACTTC. Residues: CAISPTGGYEQYF. This sequence joins TRBV10-3 and TRBJ2-7; 8 bases map to TRBD2. Trimming took 6 bases from V and 4 from J; bases not matched to a gene: 5. The CDR3 is 13 amino acids. Looked up from germline, CDR1 is ENHRY and CDR2 is SYGVKD.

The chain combines TRBV11-2 with TRBJ2-1; 8 bases match TRBD1. This CDR3 has 15 residues. Germline CDR1 reads SGHAT; CDR2 reads FQNNGV. The ends lost 4 bases at V and 5 bases at J; junction bases unmatched: 7. The CDR3 DNA is TGTGCCAGCAGCTCACACAGGGGGTTACACAATGAGCAGTTCTTC. Translating it yields CASSSHRGLHNEQFF.

A few counts support this clone. The gene calls are TRBV7-2 and TRBJ1-5, with a weak D call TRBD1 (5 bases). The V gene lost 1 base and the J gene lost 7 bases, with 14 bases spanning the gap. The CDR3 is 15 residues long. Germline CDR1 and CDR2: SGHTA and FQGNSA. DNA of the CDR3: TGTGCCAGCAGCTTAGATTGGGGGACCGGACAGCCCCAGCATTTT. Protein product: CASSLDWGTGQPQHF.

The count of this clone is one. V gene TRBV5-1 combines with J gene TRBJ2-5; 7 bases are a match to TRBD1. The CDR3 runs 15 residues. Germline CDR1 is SGHRS and CDR2 is YFSETQ. V was pared by 4 bases and J by 4 bases, with 10 bases of the junction left unmatched. This CDR3 reads CASSPGTAWGETQYF. Here the CDR3 DNA reads TGCGCCAGCAGCCCGGGGACAGCGTGGGGAGAGACCCAGTACTTC. The variable domain in full, completed from reference TRBV5-1 and TRBJ2-5, reads KAGVTQTPRYLIKTRGQQVTLSCSPISGHRSVSWYQQTPGQGLQFLFEYFSETQRNKGNFPGRFSGRQFSNSRSEMNVSTLELGDSALYLCASSPGTAWGETQYFGPGTRLLVL.

V and J are TRBV5-6 and TRBJ2-3; D gene ambiguous. Germline lookup yields CDR1 SGHDT and CDR2 YYEEEE. This CDR3 has 11 amino acids. Trimming took 2 bases from V and 2 from J, leaving 0 bases between them. The CDR3 sequence: CASSFTDTQYF. The CDR3 coding sequence is TGTGCCAGCAGCTTCACAGATACGCAGTATTTT.

The gene calls are TRBV7-5 and TRBJ1-2. TRBV7-5 is a documented pseudogene. The CDR3 contains 15 residues. The CDR3 sequence is CVRSLVSPGNYGYTF. CDR3 coding DNA: TGTGTCAGAAGCTTAGTTTCCCCGGGGAACTATGGCTACACCTTC.

This sequence joins TRBV19 and TRBJ2-1, with a weak D call TRBD1 (5 bases). This CDR3 region has 17 residues. Germline CDR1 reads LNHDA; CDR2 reads SQIVND (reference sequence). The germline V and J ends were trimmed by 2 bases and 2 bases, with 16 bases remaining between them. The CDR3 DNA sequence: TGTGCCAGTAGTATATCCCAACCGGACACCGCCTACAATGAGCAGTTCTTC. The encoded protein is CASSISQPDTAYNEQFF.

The chain uses TRBV5-8 and TRBJ2-2; TRBD2 matches at 15 bases. This CDR3 comprises 18 residues. V shed 0 bases, J shed 5 bases, and the junction held 5 bases outside the gene matches. Germline V CDR1 and CDR2: SGHTS, YDEGEE. DNA of the CDR3: TGTGCCAGCAGCTTGGCGGGACTAGCGGGAGGAGGGACCGGGGAGCTGTTTTTT. Protein product: CASSLAGLAGGGTGELFF.

This clone was detected once. J is TRBJ2-5 and V is TRBV7-9, with a tentative D call TRBD1 (6 bases). The V gene's germline CDR1 is SEHNR and CDR2 FQNEAQ (reference sequence). The CDR3 totals 14 residues. Trimming took off 6 bases at V and 0 bases at J, with 11 bases between the two ends. The CDR3 reads CASSFDRYQETQYF. CDR3 bases: TGTGCCAGCAGTTTCGACAGGTACCAAGAGACCCAGTACTTC. Together with reference TRBV7-9 and TRBJ2-5, the CDR3 gives the full variable domain: DTGVSQNPRHKITKRGQNVTFRCDPISEHNRLYWYRQTLGQGPEFLTYFQNEAQLEKSRLLSDRFSAERPKGSFSTLEIQRTEQGDSAMYLCASSFDRYQETQYFGPGTRLLVL.